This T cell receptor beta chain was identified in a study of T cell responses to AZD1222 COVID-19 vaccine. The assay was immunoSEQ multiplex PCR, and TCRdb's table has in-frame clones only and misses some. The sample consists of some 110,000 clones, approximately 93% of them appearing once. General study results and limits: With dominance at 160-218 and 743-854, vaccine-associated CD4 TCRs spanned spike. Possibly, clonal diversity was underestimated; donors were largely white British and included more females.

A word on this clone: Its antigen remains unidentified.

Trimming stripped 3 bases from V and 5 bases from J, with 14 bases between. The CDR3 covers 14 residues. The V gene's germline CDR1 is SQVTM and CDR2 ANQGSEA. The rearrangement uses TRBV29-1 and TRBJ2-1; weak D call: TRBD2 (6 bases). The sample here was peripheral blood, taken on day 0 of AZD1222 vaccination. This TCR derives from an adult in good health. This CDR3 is CSVEGSGLNNEQFF. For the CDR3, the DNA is TGCAGCGTTGAGGGAAGCGGGTTGAACAATGAGCAGTTCTTC.